The 27 T cell receptor beta chains below come from one sample, sequenced in a study of shared clonotypes between healthy human individuals. Using immunoSEQ multiplex PCR, the repertoire was profiled, and TCRdb retains in-frame clones only, with some absent. The table records 2 million to 2.5 million clones, nearly 97% of them present only once. Sequenced material: naive CD4+ T cells sorted from blood. The subset: CD45RA+ positively selected. All receptors derive from a man aged 18 to 29 in good health.

V gene TRBV6-1 combines with J gene TRBJ1-2, with 9 bases lining up with TRBD1. CDR3 size: 15 residues. Per germline, CDR1 MNHNS and CDR2 SASEGT. V shed 8 bases and J 4 bases; nucleotides not matched to a gene: 11. CDR3 bases: TGTGCCAGCCCAGAGGGACAGGGAGGACTCTATGGCTACACCTTC. Protein sequence: CASPEGQGGLYGYTF.

This clone appeared a single time. The chain joins TRBV4-3 to TRBJ2-3; D is perhaps TRBD2 (6 bases). Per germline, CDR1 LGHNA and CDR2 YSLEER. This CDR3 has 17 amino acids. V was pared by 1 base and J by 1 base, with 15 bases between. CDR3 loop: CASSQGEGGPGTDTQYF. In nucleotides, the CDR3 is TGCGCCAGCAGCCAAGGTGAGGGAGGCCCCGGCACAGATACGCAGTATTTT.

V gene TRBV30 combines with J gene TRBJ1-1, with D uncertain. CDR3 length equals 10 residues. The germline gives CDR1 GTSNPN, CDR2 SVGIG (reference sequence). The V and J ends lost 4 bases and 7 bases respectively, with 7 bases between them. CDR3 amino acids: CAWIHFEAFF. In nucleotides, the CDR3 is TGTGCCTGGATCCACTTTGAAGCTTTCTTT.

This chain joins TRBV19 and TRBJ1-1; 7 bases map to TRBD1. After removal of 5 bases from V and 3 bases from J, the junction contained 6 bases not matched to a gene. The CDR3 sequence is 14 residues long. CDR1 LNHDA and CDR2 SQIVND come from the germline V gene (reference sequence). CDR3 sequence reads: CASSLRQGDTEAFF. Written as DNA, the CDR3 is TGTGCCAGTAGTCTCCGACAGGGTGACACTGAAGCTTTCTTT.

This clone was observed once. The chain links TRBV11-2 to TRBJ2-2, with D hard to call. The CDR3 is made up of 14 amino acids. V lost 5 bases to trimming and J lost 4 bases, with 11 bases between them. The V gene's germline CDR1 is SGHAT and CDR2 FQNNGV. CDR3 nucleotide sequence: TGTGCCAGCAGCCGCGGCGCGATCACCGGGGAGCTGTTTTTT. As protein: CASSRGAITGELFF.

Turning to this clone: The sample has other DNA sequences that encode this CDR3 too. V and J are TRBV5-5 and TRBJ1-2; D gene ambiguous. V lost 4 bases and J lost 2, with 12 bases in between. The CDR3 sequence is 14 residues long. CDR1 and CDR2 (germline): SGHKS, YYEKEE (reference sequence). CDR3 in DNA: TGTGCCAGCAGCCTCCGTACAGAGAACTATGGCTACACCTTC. As protein: CASSLRTENYGYTF.

This chain links TRBV6-5 with TRBJ2-1; D may be TRBD2 (5 bases). Germline V lookup: CDR1 MNHEY, CDR2 SVGAGI. The V end was cut by 6 bases, the J end by 9 bases, with 12 bases between. The CDR3 is 12 amino acids. CDR3 sequence reads: CASRNLASEQFF. The CDR3 DNA reads TGTGCCAGCAGAAACCTAGCATCTGAGCAGTTCTTC.

The chain is built from TRBV2 and TRBJ2-3; TRBD2 agrees at 10 bases. This CDR3 region has 17 residues. Unmatched junction bases numbered 9, after V lost 5 bases and J lost 1 base. The germline V gene has CDR1 SNHLY and CDR2 FYNNEI. The CDR3 is CASSRLAGVGGTDTQYF. The CDR3 DNA is TGTGCCAGCAGTCGGCTAGCGGGGGTAGGTGGCACAGATACGCAGTATTTT. Full variable domain (remainder filled in from reference TRBV2 and TRBJ2-3): EPEVTQTPSHQVTQMGQEVILRCVPISNHLYFYWYRQILGQKVEFLVSFYNNEISEKSEIFDDQFSVERPDGSNFTLKIRSTKLEDSAMYFCASSRLAGVGGTDTQYFGPGTRLTVL.

The chain is built from TRBV10-2 and TRBJ2-1; D is uncertain. This CDR3 region has 14 residues. Germline V lookup: CDR1 WSHSY, CDR2 SAAADI. V was shortened by 3 bases and J by 6 bases, with 12 bases between the two germline ends. The CDR3 spells CASSDPPASNEQFF. CDR3 coding DNA: TGCGCCAGCAGTGACCCTCCGGCGAGCAATGAGCAGTTCTTC.

DNA for the CDR3: TGTGCCACCAGCAGATCTCAGGGCGAGCAGTACTTC. It is translated as CATSRSQGEQYF. The J gene is TRBJ2-7, the V gene TRBV15; TRBD1 might be the D (5 bases). Trimming stripped 2 bases from V and 6 bases from J, with 8 bases between. The CDR3 is 12 residues long. The germline V gene encodes CDR1 LNHNV and CDR2 YYDKDF (reference sequence).

The chain is built from TRBV6-1 and TRBJ1-6, with TRBD1 as a possible D gene (5 bases). CDR1 is MNHNS and CDR2 is SASEGT in the germline V gene. The V gene lost 7 bases and the J gene lost 2 bases, with 9 bases spanning the gap. The CDR3 spans 14 residues. The CDR3 region is CASMRGAYNSPLHF. The CDR3 nucleotides read TGTGCCAGCATGAGGGGCGCCTATAATTCACCCCTCCACTTT.

This chain uses TRBV4-1 with TRBJ2-1, with D tentatively TRBD2 (6 bases). Germline V gene data show CDR1 as MGHRA and CDR2 as YSYEKL. CDR3 size: 15 residues. Trimming took 4 bases from V and 0 from J, leaving 10 bases between them. CDR3 region: CASSPGSLSYNEQFF. Here the CDR3 DNA reads TGCGCCAGCAGCCCCGGGAGTCTCTCCTACAATGAGCAGTTCTTC.

V usage is TRBV28 and J usage is TRBJ1-1; a weak D match, TRBD1 (5 bases). This CDR3 is 18 amino acids long. Trimming pared 2 bases from V and 3 bases from J, leaving 22 bases between. Per the germline V gene, CDR1 is MDHEN and CDR2 is SYDVKM. For the CDR3, the DNA is TGTGCCAGCAGTTTACGCCCACAATGGGGCTCCGGGGACACTGAAGCTTTCTTT. This translates into CASSLRPQWGSGDTEAFF.

With respect to this clone: Other DNA sequences from this sample encode an identical CDR3 as well. The rearrangement links TRBV18 to TRBJ1-3; D gene ambiguous. The CDR3 spans 13 residues. Germline-derived CDR1 and CDR2 are KGHSH and LQKENI. V gave up 3 bases and J gave up 4 bases, with 7 bases separating them. The CDR3 loop reads CASSPLGGNTIYF. The CDR3, as DNA: TGTGCCAGCTCACCGTTAGGAGGAAACACCATATATTTT.

The table lists this clone with a count of one. The chain uses TRBV5-4 and TRBJ1-3, with D possibly being TRBD1 (6 bases). Germline V CDR1 and CDR2: SGHNT, YYREEE (reference sequence). CDR3 length: 16 residues. V gave up 4 bases and J gave up 4 bases, with 18 bases separating them. The CDR3: CASSLNIGGQGNTIYF. The CDR3 DNA follows: TGTGCCAGCAGCCTTAATATAGGGGGGCAAGGAAACACCATATATTTT.

The CDR3 spells CSVEARVNGELFF. In nucleotides, the CDR3 is TGCAGCGTTGAAGCAAGGGTAAACGGGGAGCTGTTTTTT. The rearrangement links TRBV29-1 to TRBJ2-2; D is unresolved. Trimming removed 1 base from V and 7 bases from J, with 10 bases in between. Germline CDR1 is SQVTM and CDR2 is ANQGSEA. The CDR3 spans 13 residues.

The V gene is TRBV10-3, the J gene TRBJ2-1, with a weak D call TRBD1 (6 bases). Germline-derived CDR1 and CDR2 are ENHRY and SYGVKD. CDR3 length: 13 residues. V lost 6 bases and J lost 2, with 8 bases in between. The DNA of the CDR3 is TGTGCCATCAGCGGACAGACCTACAATGAGCAGTTCTTC. It is translated as CAISGQTYNEQFF.

The chain couples TRBV6-4 to TRBJ1-2; tentatively, D is TRBD1 (5 bases). V lost 5 bases and J lost 2, with 15 bases in between. CDR1 and CDR2 from the germline V gene are MRHNA and SNTAGT. The CDR3 has 15 residues. Here the CDR3 DNA reads TGTGCCAGCAGTCCCGACAGAGACGCGAACTATGGCTACACCTTC. It specifies CASSPDRDANYGYTF.

Notes on this clone: The junction departs from germline at one end; a sequencing error may be responsible. The V and J genes are TRBV6-5 and TRBJ1-6, with D hard to call. Looked up from germline, CDR1 is MNHEY and CDR2 is SVGAGI. The CDR3 runs 13 residues. The CDR3 loop is CASTYEYNSPLHF. CDR3 in DNA: TGTGCCAGCACTTACGAGTATAATTCACCCCTCCACTTT.

This clone showed up just a few times. The V gene is TRBV27, the J gene TRBJ2-2; maybe TRBD2 (5 bases). CDR1 MNHEY and CDR2 SMNVEV come from the germline V gene (reference sequence). Trimming shortened V by 2 bases and J by 9 bases, and 7 bases separated the two germline ends. There are 12 residues in the CDR3. DNA of the CDR3: TGTGCCAGCAGTTTAGTCGGGAGGGAGCTGTTTTTT. This gives the protein CASSLVGRELFF.

The rearrangement joins TRBV5-4 to TRBJ1-1; D may be TRBD1 (5 bases). Germline lookup yields CDR1 SGHNT and CDR2 YYREEE (reference sequence). Trimming took off 4 bases at V and 0 bases at J, with 16 bases between the two ends. The CDR3 sequence is 16 residues long. The CDR3 protein is CASSPPRGALNTEAFF. CDR3 DNA sequence: TGTGCCAGCAGCCCCCCCCGGGGCGCGCTGAACACTGAAGCTTTCTTT.

The genes are TRBV7-9 and TRBJ2-3, with D perhaps TRBD2 (5 bases). The germline V and J ends were trimmed by 4 bases and 3 bases, with 5 bases remaining between them. CDR3 length: 12 amino acids. Germline CDR1 and CDR2: SEHNR and FQNEAQ (reference sequence). The CDR3: CASSSGTDTQYF. The CDR3 bases are TGTGCCAGCAGCTCGGGAACAGATACGCAGTATTTT.

This clone was observed a single time. The V and J genes are TRBV5-1 and TRBJ2-7; 7 nucleotides align to TRBD1. Unmatched junction bases numbered 16, after V lost 4 bases and J lost 6 bases. Germline loops: CDR1 SGHRS, CDR2 YFSETQ. This CDR3 spans 16 amino acids. The CDR3 loop reads CASSPLPGQNWPEQYF. CDR3 nucleotide sequence: TGCGCCAGCAGCCCCCTTCCGGGACAGAATTGGCCCGAGCAGTACTTC.

The chain has TRBV5-5 and TRBJ1-1; weak D call: TRBD1 (5 bases). The V gene lost 2 bases and the J gene lost 0 bases, with 11 bases spanning the gap. The CDR3 contains 15 residues. Germline V CDR1 and CDR2: SGHKS, YYEKEE (reference sequence). The CDR3 loop is CASSLAGTLNTEAFF. The CDR3 nucleotides read TGTGCCAGCAGCTTAGCAGGGACTTTGAACACTGAAGCTTTCTTT.

This chain uses TRBV27 with TRBJ1-4; 7 positions match TRBD1. Germline CDR1 is MNHEY and CDR2 is SMNVEV (reference sequence). This CDR3 region has 13 residues. Trimming removed 6 bases from V and 7 bases from J; junction bases left unmatched: 5. The CDR3: CASSPGGGEKLFF. For the CDR3, the DNA is TGTGCCAGCAGCCCAGGGGGGGGTGAAAAACTGTTTTTT.

The rearrangement uses TRBV5-1 and TRBJ2-3; D remains unclear. With 4 bases removed from V and 2 bases from J, the gap between germline ends came to 8 bases. Per germline, CDR1 SGHRS and CDR2 YFSETQ. The CDR3 covers 13 residues. Written as DNA, the CDR3 is TGCGCCAGCAGCCCCTCGGTCACAGATACGCAGTATTTT. Its protein is CASSPSVTDTQYF. Together with reference TRBV5-1 and TRBJ2-3, the CDR3 gives the full variable domain: KAGVTQTPRYLIKTRGQQVTLSCSPISGHRSVSWYQQTPGQGLQFLFEYFSETQRNKGNFPGRFSGRQFSNSRSEMNVSTLELGDSALYLCASSPSVTDTQYFGPGTRLTVL.

The rearrangement uses TRBV30 and TRBJ2-1; D tentatively fits TRBD1 or TRBD2 (6 bases each). The CDR3 covers 15 residues. The germline V gene has CDR1 GTSNPN and CDR2 SVGIG (reference sequence). V shed 4 bases and J shed 0 bases, with 13 bases lying between them. The CDR3 DNA is TGTGCCTGGACGGGTGGGGGGCGCTCCTACAATGAGCAGTTCTTC. Translation: CAWTGGGRSYNEQFF.